This TCR beta chain was recovered during a study of PD-L1 blockade in urothelial cancer. Study as a whole: Blood analyses occurred 3 weeks (second dose) and 6 weeks post treatment start. Blood samples had a median of approximately 150,000 T cells, 75,000 or so unique TCRs, and clonality 0.08 to 0.09. The study's findings and limits: Blood clones associated with the tumor expanded more at 3 weeks in durable-benefit patients.

As regards this clone: Its antigen is as yet unknown.

Using immunoSEQ multiplex PCR, the repertoire was profiled, and TCRdb retains in-frame clones only, with some absent. The sample has fewer than 55,000 clones; more than 75% are singletons. Each individual provided 1 to 8 samples (taken pretreatment and on-treatment). Germline trimming cut 4 bases from V and 5 bases from J; bases unmatched to any gene: 6. Germline loops: CDR1 GTSNPN, CDR2 SVGIG (reference sequence). There are 14 residues in the CDR3. The specimen comprised PBMCs, sampled around atezolizumab (anti-PD-L1) treatment. The chain uses TRBV30 and TRBJ1-5, with 9 bases lining up with TRBD1. The sequence came from a man in his 70s with urothelial cancer. Here the CDR3 reads CAWTPGQGYQPQHF. CDR3 nucleotides: TGTGCCTGGACACCGGGACAGGGTTATCAGCCCCAGCATTTT.